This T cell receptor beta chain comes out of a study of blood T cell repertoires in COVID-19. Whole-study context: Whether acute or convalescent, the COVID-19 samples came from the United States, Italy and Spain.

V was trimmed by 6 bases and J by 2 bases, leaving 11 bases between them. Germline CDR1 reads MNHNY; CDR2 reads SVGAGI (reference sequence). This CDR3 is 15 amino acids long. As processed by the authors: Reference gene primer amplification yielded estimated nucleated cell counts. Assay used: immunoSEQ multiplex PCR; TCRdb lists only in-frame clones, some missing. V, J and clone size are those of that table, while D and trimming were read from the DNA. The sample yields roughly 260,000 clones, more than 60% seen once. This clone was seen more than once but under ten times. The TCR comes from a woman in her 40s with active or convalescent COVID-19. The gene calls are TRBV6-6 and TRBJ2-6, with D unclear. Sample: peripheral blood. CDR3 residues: CASSPTRPGANVLTF. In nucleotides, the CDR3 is TGTGCCAGCAGCCCCACGAGGCCTGGGGCCAACGTCCTGACTTTC.